Sequencing of this TCR beta chain was carried out in a study of T cell responses to AZD1222 COVID-19 vaccine. Findings and limits, study-wide: Among vaccine-associated CD4 TCRs, coverage spanned spike, with dominance at 160-218 and 743-854. Seropositivity was recorded at baseline in only six AZD1222 recipients.

Here immunoSEQ multiplex PCR was the method, and the copy in TCRdb shows in-frame clones only, minus some. The table has approximately 100,000 clones, about 90% seen once. A remark on this clone: What it recognizes is unknown.

CDR1 MDHEN and CDR2 SYDVKM come from the germline V gene. Trimming shortened V by 5 bases and J by 13 bases, and 21 bases separated the two germline ends. There are 15 residues in the CDR3. The clonotype originates from an adult in good health. Here the sequenced sample was peripheral blood, taken on day 0 of AZD1222 vaccination. This chain joins TRBV28 and TRBJ1-6; D is possibly TRBD1 (6 bases). The CDR3 DNA sequence: TGTGCCAGCAGTCTAGGGAGTACAGGGAGGGGGCCCCTCCACTTT. It yields the protein CASSLGSTGRGPLHF.